This TCR beta chain is from a study of blood T cell repertoires in COVID-19. The wider study: The samples span acute and convalescent COVID-19 from the United States, Italy and Spain.

This table comes from immunoSEQ multiplex PCR, and its TCRdb copy is limited to in-frame clones, with some not included. The data show fewer than 150,000 clones, with under 90% seen just once and 8% to 10% held by the top ten. CDR1 and CDR2 from the germline V gene are SGHNT and YYREEE (reference sequence). CDR3 length: 16 amino acids. V was pared by 5 bases and J by 6 bases, with 14 bases of the junction left unmatched. The sequence derives from a woman at least 80 years old in a cohort sampled during active or convalescent COVID-19. Sequenced material: peripheral blood. The V gene is TRBV5-4, the J gene TRBJ2-7; 10 bases match TRBD1. CDR3 loop: CASRELDRGRGGEQYF. The CDR3 region has the DNA TGTGCCAGCAGAGAACTCGACAGGGGGCGCGGTGGCGAGCAGTACTTC. Full variable domain (outside the CDR3, taken from reference TRBV5-4 and TRBJ2-7): ETGVTQSPTHLIKTRGQQVTLRCSSQSGHNTVSWYQQALGQGPQFIFQYYREEENGRGNFPPRFSGLQFPNYSSELNVNALELDDSALYLCASRELDRGRGGEQYFGPGTRLTVT.